This T cell receptor (beta chain) is drawn from a study of blood T cell repertoires in COVID-19. Overall study: Researchers got acute and convalescent COVID-19 samples from the United States, Italy and Spain. From T cells, B-cell-depleted T cells, or PBMCs came the material, which was cDNA or gDNA.

Source study methods: Quantification of nucleated cells was approximated via reference gene primer amplification. Sequenced by immunoSEQ multiplex PCR; TCRdb stores in-frame clones only, minus some. V and J calls and clone size are as listed in that table; D and trimming were resolved from the DNA. There are roughly 170,000 clones in the sample; about 87% occur only once, and 0.8% to 1% lies in the top ten. This CDR3 is 15 amino acids long. V was clipped by 4 bases and J by 4 bases; unmatched bases: 8. Looked up from germline, CDR1 is MNHEY and CDR2 is SVGEGT. This clone occurred a few times. The rearrangement joins TRBV6-2 or TRBV6-3 to TRBJ1-1, with TRBD1 identical over 8 bases. The source of this sequence is a woman between 18 and 30 years old who had recovered from COVID-19. Sequencing was carried out using peripheral blood. The CDR3 DNA follows: TGTGCCAGCAGTTGGACAGGGAAGATTCGCACTGAAGCTTTCTTT. It encodes CASSWTGKIRTEAFF.